The rows below give T cell receptor beta chains drawn from one sample of a study of blood T cell repertoires in COVID-19. The assay was immunoSEQ multiplex PCR, and TCRdb's table has in-frame clones only and misses some. This table holds around 150,000 clones, approximately 86% found once. Sequenced material: PBMCs or T cells enriched from blood (not recorded which). The source of these receptors is a woman in her thirties or forties who had recovered from COVID-19. Each CDR3 is given with its conserved first and last residue. Fields, in order: D gene, V gene, J gene, clone size, CDR3 protein, CDR3 DNA. A D gene is named only where the DNA matches it firmly. Size tells how often a clone was seen (once, few, many) or the class of an expanded clone, and some rows leave it out.

-,TRBV4-1,TRBJ2-1,-,CASSQVGRTYHNEQFF,TGCGCCAGCAGCCAAGTAGGGAGGACATATCACAATGAGCAGTTCTTC
-,TRBV3-1/TRBV3-2,TRBJ1-1,-,CASSLKWKEITEAFF,TGTGCCAGCAGCCTCAAATGGAAGGAGATCACTGAAGCTTTCTTT
TRBD1,TRBV10-3,TRBJ1-4,-,CAISAFQGAGEKLFF,TGTGCCATCAGTGCCTTCCAGGGGGCGGGTGAAAAACTGTTTTTT
TRBD1,TRBV5-4,TRBJ2-7,-,CASSLSTGAYSYEQYF,TGTGCCAGCAGCCTATCGACAGGGGCCTACTCCTACGAGCAGTACTTC
-,TRBV12-3/TRBV12-4,TRBJ1-2,-,CASSRDIGYGYTF,TGTGCCAGCAGTCGGGACATCGGCTATGGCTACACCTTC
-,TRBV7-9,TRBJ1-1,-,CASSRGGEAFF,TGTGCCAGCAGTAGGGGGGGTGAAGCTTTCTTT
TRBD2,TRBV9,TRBJ2-2,-,CASSVDGLVPTGELFF,TGTGCCAGCAGCGTAGACGGACTAGTCCCTACCGGGGAGCTGTTTTTT
-,TRBV30,TRBJ2-3,-,CAWTPPRWATDTQYF,TGTGCCTGGACCCCCCCCAGGTGGGCGACGGATACGCAGTATTTT
-,TRBV13,TRBJ2-5,-,CASSLLAEGGAQYF,TGTGCCAGCAGCTTATTAGCCGAGGGGGGGGCCCAGTACTTC
-,TRBV12-3/TRBV12-4,TRBJ1-2,-,CASSRQRTYGYTF,TGTGCCAGCAGTCGACAGAGAACCTATGGCTACACCTTC
TRBD1,TRBV27,TRBJ2-7,few,CASSVGQGSYEQYF,TGTGCCAGCAGTGTGGGACAGGGCTCCTACGAGCAGTACTTC
TRBD1,TRBV6-5,TRBJ2-1,once,CASSMGQVYGEQFF,TGTGCCAGCAGCATGGGACAGGTTTACGGTGAGCAGTTCTTC
-,TRBV6-5,TRBJ2-7,-,CASLPTASGYEQYF,TGTGCCAGCCTCCCAACCGCAAGCGGCTACGAGCAGTACTTC
-,TRBV9,TRBJ1-4,once,CASSAQGQNEKLFF,TGTGCCAGCAGCGCCCAGGGCCAGAATGAAAAACTGTTTTTT
TRBD1,TRBV30,TRBJ1-2,-,CAWTRDRDYYGYTF,TGTGCCTGGACCAGGGACAGGGACTACTATGGCTACACCTTC
-,TRBV2,TRBJ2-1,-,CASSESWTALGEQFF,TGTGCCAGCAGTGAAAGTTGGACAGCCCTCGGGGAGCAGTTCTTC
-,TRBV4-2,TRBJ2-7,-,CASSQNIASYEQYF,TGTGCCAGCAGCCAAAACATCGCAAGCTACGAGCAGTACTTC
-,TRBV19,TRBJ2-7,-,CASSPGIAPYEQYF,TGTGCCAGTAGTCCCGGAATAGCGCCCTACGAGCAGTACTTC
-,TRBV12-3/TRBV12-4,TRBJ1-1,many,CASRQTGAEAFF,TGTGCCAGCAGACAGACAGGAGCTGAAGCTTTCTTT
TRBD1,TRBV9,TRBJ1-2,-,CASSVPDRGGGYTF,TGTGCCAGCAGCGTACCGGACAGGGGTGGAGGCTACACCTTC
TRBD1,TRBV7-8,TRBJ1-5,-,CASSSPGDRDRNQPQHF,TGTGCCAGCAGCTCCCCGGGTGACAGGGATCGCAATCAGCCCCAGCATTTT
-,TRBV18,TRBJ1-3,once,CASSPTESSGNTIYF,TGTGCCAGCTCACCTACAGAGAGCTCTGGAAACACCATATATTTT
TRBD1,TRBV19,TRBJ2-1,once,CASSLSTGDEQFF,TGTGCCAGTAGTCTCTCAACAGGGGATGAGCAGTTCTTC
-,TRBV5-4,TRBJ2-7,-,CASSSRGIEQYF,TGTGCCAGCAGTTCCAGAGGAATAGAGCAGTACTTC
-,TRBV27,TRBJ2-1,-,CASSLSGGQGEQFF,TGTGCCAGCAGTTTATCGGGCGGTCAGGGTGAGCAGTTCTTC
TRBD1,TRBV9,TRBJ2-1,-,CASSFPDRVSPNEQFF,TGTGCCAGCAGCTTTCCCGACAGGGTCTCTCCCAATGAGCAGTTCTTC
-,TRBV19,TRBJ2-1,-,CASSTQRKALDEQFF,TGTGCCAGTAGTACCCAGCGGAAAGCCTTAGATGAGCAGTTCTTC
-,TRBV28,TRBJ2-7,-,CASEGTGREYF,TGTGCCAGCGAAGGAACGGGTAGAGAGTACTTC
TRBD2,TRBV7-2,TRBJ2-7,few,CASSLDAGGLYEQYF,TGTGCCAGCAGCCTGGATGCGGGGGGATTGTACGAGCAGTACTTC
-,TRBV5-1,TRBJ1-6,-,CASSLTGTLMPNNSPLHF,TGCGCCAGCAGCTTGACGGGAACTCTAATGCCTAATAATTCACCCCTCCACTTT
-,TRBV7-9,TRBJ1-5,-,CASSLGGDQPQHF,TGTGCCAGCAGCTTAGGGGGAGATCAGCCCCAGCATTTT
-,TRBV11-2,TRBJ2-1,-,CASSPPGLPNEQFF,TGTGCCAGCAGCCCGCCGGGACTTCCAAATGAGCAGTTCTTC
-,TRBV27,TRBJ2-1,-,CASSSGWEAQFF,TGTGCCAGCAGTTCGGGGTGGGAGGCGCAGTTCTTC
-,TRBV3-1/TRBV3-2,TRBJ2-1,-,CASSHLGQGYNEQFF,TGTGCCAGCAGCCATTTGGGTCAGGGGTACAATGAGCAGTTCTTC
-,TRBV18,TRBJ1-1,-,CASQGLNTEAFF,TGTGCCAGCCAGGGGTTGAACACTGAAGCTTTCTTT
-,TRBV21-1,TRBJ2-7,once,CASSKGRQSGLAGSLGYEQYF,TGTGCCAGCAGCAAAGGACGGCAGAGCGGACTAGCGGGGAGCCTCGGTTACGAGCAGTACTTC
-,TRBV5-1,TRBJ2-7,-,CASSTGIDTVAYEQYF,TGCGCCAGCAGCACAGGGATCGATACTGTGGCCTACGAGCAGTACTTC
-,TRBV2,TRBJ2-4,-,CASIHPGLHKNIQYF,TGTGCCAGCATCCACCCGGGACTGCACAAAAACATTCAGTACTTC
TRBD2,TRBV20-1,TRBJ2-1,few,CSASLASGVGEQFF,TGCAGTGCTAGTCTGGCTAGCGGGGTGGGGGAGCAGTTCTTC
TRBD1,TRBV7-8,TRBJ1-1,-,CASSLGQGMNTEAFF,TGTGCCAGCAGCTTAGGACAGGGAATGAACACTGAAGCTTTCTTT
TRBD2,TRBV13,TRBJ2-1,-,CASSPQQTSGNNEQFF,TGTGCCAGCAGTCCGCAACAGACTAGCGGAAACAATGAGCAGTTCTTC
-,TRBV10-3,TRBJ1-1,-,CAISTPGGAEAFF,TGTGCCATCAGTACCCCTGGCGGGGCTGAAGCTTTCTTT
-,TRBV5-1,TRBJ1-1,-,CASSPPSYPEAFF,TGCGCCAGCTCCCCCCCCAGTTACCCTGAAGCTTTCTTT
-,TRBV5-1,TRBJ2-1,-,CASSFPRYNEQFF,TGCGCCAGCAGCTTCCCTAGATACAATGAGCAGTTCTTC
-,TRBV4-1,TRBJ2-7,-,CASSQGTATYEQYF,TGCGCCAGCAGCCAAGGGACTGCTACCTACGAGCAGTACTTC
TRBD2,TRBV15,TRBJ2-1,-,CATSTEVGLAGPNEQFF,TGTGCCACCAGCACAGAGGTGGGACTAGCGGGACCCAATGAGCAGTTCTTC
-,TRBV19,TRBJ1-5,-,CASSIGAGVNQPQHF,TGTGCCAGTAGTATAGGTGCAGGGGTCAATCAGCCCCAGCATTTT
TRBD2,TRBV4-1,TRBJ2-1,-,CASSQLAGGPDEQFF,TGCGCCAGCAGCCAATTAGCGGGGGGCCCGGATGAGCAGTTCTTC
-,TRBV2,TRBJ1-3,few,CASSEIGGSGNTIYF,TGTGCCAGCAGTGAAATCGGGGGCTCTGGAAACACCATATATTTT
TRBD1,TRBV19,TRBJ1-2,-,CASRGSGQGNGYTF,TGTGCCAGTAGGGGCTCGGGACAGGGGAATGGCTACACCTTC
TRBD2,TRBV7-8,TRBJ2-4,-,CASRGLAGPNIQYF,TGTGCCAGCAGGGGACTAGCGGGACCAAACATTCAGTACTTC